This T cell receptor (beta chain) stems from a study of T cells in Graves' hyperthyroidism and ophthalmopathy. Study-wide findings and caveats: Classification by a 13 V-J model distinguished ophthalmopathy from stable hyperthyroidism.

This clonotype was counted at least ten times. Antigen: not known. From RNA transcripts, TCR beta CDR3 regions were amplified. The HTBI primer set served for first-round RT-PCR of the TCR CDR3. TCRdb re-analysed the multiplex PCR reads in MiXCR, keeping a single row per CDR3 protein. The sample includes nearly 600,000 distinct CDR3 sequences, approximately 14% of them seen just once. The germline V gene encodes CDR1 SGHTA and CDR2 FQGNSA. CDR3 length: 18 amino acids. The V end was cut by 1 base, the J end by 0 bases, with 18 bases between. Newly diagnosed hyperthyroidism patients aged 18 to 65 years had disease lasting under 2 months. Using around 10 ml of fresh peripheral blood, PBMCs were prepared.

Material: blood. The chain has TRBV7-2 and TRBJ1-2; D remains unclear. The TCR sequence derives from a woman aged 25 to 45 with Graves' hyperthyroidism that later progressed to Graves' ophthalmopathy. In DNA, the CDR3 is TGTGCCAGCAGCTTAGGTTTCACAGCTAAACACACTAACTATGGCTACACCTTC. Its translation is CASSLGFTAKHTNYGYTF.